The rows below give T cell receptor beta chains drawn from one sample of a study of T cell changes during pregnancy in multiple sclerosis. The assay was immunoSEQ multiplex PCR, and TCRdb's table has in-frame clones only and misses some. There are 40,000 or so clones in the sample; about 88% occur only once, and 6% to 7.5% lies in the top ten. Sample: CD8+ T cells from peripheral blood mononuclear cells, taken in the third trimester of pregnancy. The receptors shown here come from a female donor with multiple sclerosis, enrolled in a pregnancy study. The CDR3 runs from the conserved cysteine through the conserved F or W. Clone size, where shown, is once, few, many, or a class for clones that have expanded.

V gene	J gene	clone size	CDR3 protein
TRBV9	TRBJ1-1	.	CASSPGGRSEAFF
TRBV29-1	TRBJ2-3	.	CSVGLADTQYF
TRBV5-6	TRBJ1-1	.	CASSFSTGQYAFF
TRBV5-8	TRBJ2-7	.	CASSLEGRRQGHEQYF
TRBV27	TRBJ2-2	once	CASAMGTGRTGELFF
TRBV7-2	TRBJ2-6	.	CASSLETWGANVLTF
TRBV5-5	TRBJ1-6	once	CASSFLGSLYNSPLHF
TRBV9	TRBJ2-1	.	CASSVGALAYNEQFF
TRBV28	TRBJ2-7	.	CASRPSLGQSYEQYF
TRBV4-1	TRBJ1-2	.	CASSEKTVFRNGYTF
TRBV13	TRBJ1-1	.	CASSLNRGNTEAFF
TRBV5-8	TRBJ2-5	.	CASSFPGAGPETQYF
TRBV9	TRBJ1-1	.	CASSVGQGPWNTEAFF
TRBV30	TRBJ1-5	.	CAWNPDRGQPQHF
TRBV19	TRBJ1-1	.	CASSRDRGRDTEAFF
TRBV7-3	TRBJ2-3	.	CASSFGTSGGDTQYF
TRBV2	TRBJ1-3	.	CASSTGGDTIYF
TRBV6-4	TRBJ2-1	few	CASSSSGDNNEQFF
TRBV5-1	TRBJ1-1	.	CASSLGGLNTEAFF
TRBV27	TRBJ2-2	few	CASSFHKGQGRPGELFF
TRBV6-6	TRBJ1-2	.	CASSSDRDLYGYTF
TRBV5-4	TRBJ1-2	.	CASGPVQGGTTNYGYTF
TRBV27	TRBJ2-1	.	CASSTYRGPTGQFF
TRBV27	TRBJ1-3	.	CASRGEENTIYF
TRBV5-1	TRBJ2-2	.	CASKIAGGPGGELFF